The 18 T cell receptor beta chains presented below share a single source sample, sequenced in a study of human T cells and chemical hapten exposure. Time point described: patch test 1, 2 weeks after DPC sensitization. Noted treatment: therapeutic diphenylcyclopropenone sensitization with weekly scalp DPC. A single record per CDR3 protein comes from TCRdb applying MiXCR to the RACE reads. The sample consists of approximately 80,000 distinct CDR3 sequences, roughly 7.6% of them appearing once. Sample: whole blood, taken in connection with sensitization to the hapten diphenylcyclopropenone (DPC). These receptors all come from a woman in her 30s with alopecia areata. Some clones in this sample may be carry-over from other donors' samples.

This clonotype was picked up many times. The chain carries TRBV5-1 and TRBJ2-2; D uncertain. The length of the CDR3 is 15 residues. Germline V gives CDR1 SGHRS, CDR2 YFSETQ. V lost 1 base to trimming and J lost 1 base, with 8 bases between them. The CDR3 reads CASSLSGLNTGELFF. The CDR3 nucleotides are TGCGCCAGCAGCTTGTCCGGCCTGAACACCGGGGAGCTGTTTTTT.

This clonotype showed up many times. The rearrangement uses TRBV27 and TRBJ2-3, with 7 bases aligning to TRBD1. The germline gives CDR1 MNHEY, CDR2 SMNVEV (reference sequence). This CDR3 is built from 14 residues. After removal of 3 bases from V and 4 bases from J, the junction contained 4 bases not matched to a gene. CDR3 DNA sequence: TGTGCCAGCAGTTTCCCCGACAGGGCAGATACGCAGTATTTT. It codes for CASSFPDRADTQYF.

This clonotype was seen at least ten times. The gene calls are TRBV2 and TRBJ2-7; TRBD1 matches at 7 bases. This CDR3 is built from 16 residues. The junction had 10 bases not matched to a gene; V was cut back by 5 bases and J by 0 bases. Germline loops: CDR1 SNHLY, CDR2 FYNNEI. DNA of the CDR3: TGTGCCAGCAGTCCCAGCGCTAGACAGGGCTCCTACGAGCAGTACTTC. Translated: CASSPSARQGSYEQYF.

In this sample, this clonotype turned up many times. CDR3 nucleotides: TGTGCCAGCTCACCGAACATGGACAGTACGAGGCAGTACTTC. Encoded protein: CASSPNMDSTRQYF. The chain has TRBV18 and TRBJ2-7; weak D call: TRBD1 (6 bases). Germline lookup yields CDR1 KGHSH and CDR2 LQKENI. This CDR3 has 14 amino acids. Trimming stripped 3 bases from V and 9 bases from J, with 18 bases between.

The V gene is TRBV12-3 or TRBV12-4, the J gene TRBJ1-1; tentatively, D is TRBD1 (6 bases). The CDR3 is 13 residues long. The germline V and J ends were trimmed by 6 bases and 2 bases, with 10 bases remaining between them. DNA of the CDR3: TGTGCCAGCAGGCGACAGGTCAACACTGAAGCTTTCTTT. It codes for CASRRQVNTEAFF.

This clonotype was picked up a small number of times. This sequence joins TRBV29-1 and TRBJ2-1; D call uncertain. Germline V gene lookup returns CDR1 SQVTM and CDR2 ANQGSEA. Trimming cost V 7 bases and J 0 bases, with 13 bases left between them. CDR3 size: 14 residues. The CDR3, as DNA: TGCAGCGCCCCTTTTATGGGCTCCTACAATGAGCAGTTCTTC. This translates into CSAPFMGSYNEQFF.

CDR3 in DNA: TGTGCCAGCAGATTATCAGACACTCAGCAGTACTTC. This encodes CASRLSDTQQYF. This chain connects TRBV2 to TRBJ2-7; D not resolved. Germline V gene lookup returns CDR1 SNHLY and CDR2 FYNNEI. Trimming pared 6 bases from V and 8 bases from J, leaving 14 bases between. There are 12 residues in the CDR3.

There are many counts of this clonotype. J is TRBJ2-7 and V is TRBV5-1, with D uncertain. The V and J ends lost 0 bases and 4 bases respectively, with 11 bases between them. CDR3 size: 14 residues. Germline V gene data show CDR1 as SGHRS and CDR2 as YFSETQ. In DNA, the CDR3 is TGCGCCAGCAGCTTGGTCCAGACCACATACGAGCAGTACTTC. This encodes CASSLVQTTYEQYF.

This clonotype was counted many times. CDR3 amino acids: CSARVGAGGDTQYF. The CDR3 DNA reads as TGCAGTGCTAGAGTGGGAGCTGGAGGAGATACGCAGTATTTT. The J gene is TRBJ2-3, the V gene TRBV20-1; TRBD2 might be the D (5 bases). V gave up 1 base and J gave up 5 bases, with 13 bases separating them. The V gene's germline CDR1 is DFQATT and CDR2 SNEGSKA (reference sequence). The CDR3 loop spans 14 amino acids.

This clonotype was seen repeatedly, ten times or more. The chain has TRBV3-1 and TRBJ1-1; D is uncertain. The ends were cut back, 0 bases at V and 10 bases at J, with 15 bases in the middle. Germline CDR1 LGHDT, CDR2 YNNKEL (reference sequence). The CDR3 has 14 residues. The CDR3 DNA is TGTGCCAGCAGCCAAGAAGGAGCCTTGGGAGGAGCTTTCTTT. Protein product: CASSQEGALGGAFF.

This clonotype was counted ten times or more. The V call is TRBV5-1, the J call TRBJ1-1, with TRBD1 matching over 9 bases. V was pared by 4 bases and J by 5 bases, with 9 bases of the junction left unmatched. Germline CDR1 SGHRS, CDR2 YFSETQ. There are 15 residues in the CDR3. In nucleotides, the CDR3 is TGCGCCAGCAGCCTTCGTGGGGACAGGGATACTGAAGCTTTCTTT. Protein: CASSLRGDRDTEAFF.

The rearrangement uses TRBV20-1 and TRBJ2-7, with D tentatively TRBD2 (7 bases). This CDR3 contains 15 residues. Germline loops: CDR1 DFQATT, CDR2 SNEGSKA (reference sequence). The V end lost 6 bases, the J end lost 7 bases, and 25 bases lay between the germline ends. CDR3: CSALHSRGAVGEQYF. For the CDR3, the DNA is TGCAGTGCCCTTCATAGCCGGGGGGCGGTTGGGGAGCAGTACTTC.

This clonotype was recorded a few times. The chain couples TRBV15 to TRBJ1-2, with a weak D call TRBD1 (6 bases). Deletions cut 6 bases from V and 4 bases from J, with 12 bases between. CDR1 is LNHNV, CDR2 YYDKDF, per germline (reference sequence). This CDR3 comprises 13 residues. DNA for the CDR3: TGTGCCACCAGTAGGACAGCTTCCTATGGCTACACCTTC. The encoded protein is CATSRTASYGYTF.

V and J are TRBV12-3 or TRBV12-4 and TRBJ1-1; D gene uncertain. The CDR3 is made up of 12 amino acids. Trimming shortened V by 6 bases and J by 6 bases, and 11 bases separated the two germline ends. The CDR3 nucleotides read TGTGCCAGCAGCCGGCAACGGGCTGAAGCTTTCTTT. Protein: CASSRQRAEAFF.

The chain has TRBV27 and TRBJ1-4; D ambiguous. Germline V CDR1 and CDR2: MNHEY, SMNVEV (reference sequence). The CDR3 is made up of 17 amino acids. V was shortened by 4 bases and J by 4 bases, with 19 bases between the two germline ends. The CDR3 bases are TGTGCCAGCAGTTCCCCGGGCTCTCCGAGTGGTAATGAAAAACTGTTTTTT. It encodes CASSSPGSPSGNEKLFF. The variable domain in full, with the rest retrieved from reference TRBV27 and TRBJ1-4, is EAQVTQNPRYLITVTGKKLTVTCSQNMNHEYMSWYRQDPGLGLRQIYYSMNVEVTDKGDVPEGYKVSRKEKRNFPLILESPSPNQTSLYFCASSSPGSPSGNEKLFFGSGTQLSVL.

Many counts were recorded for this clonotype. J is TRBJ2-7 and V is TRBV10-3; TRBD1 is a possible D gene (6 bases). In germline, CDR1 is ENHRY, CDR2 SYGVKD. V shed 3 bases and J shed 3 bases, with 12 bases lying between them. The CDR3 totals 14 residues. DNA for the CDR3: TGTGCCATCAGTGACCGGGCGGACAGCTACGAGCAGTACTTC. Its protein product is CAISDRADSYEQYF.

The table lists this clonotype with many counts. This chain joins TRBV20-1 and TRBJ1-4; 9 bases are shared with TRBD1. Germline-derived CDR1 and CDR2 are DFQATT and SNEGSKA (reference sequence). CDR3 size: 20 residues. The V gene end was trimmed by 4 bases and the J gene end by 2 bases; junction bases not matched to a gene: 20. This CDR3 is CSANVLSGTGNGSTNEKLFF. For the CDR3, the DNA is TGCAGTGCTAACGTTCTCAGCGGGACAGGGAATGGAAGTACTAATGAAAAACTGTTTTTT.

This clonotype was picked up a small number of times. The chain uses TRBV29-1 and TRBJ2-7; D could derive from TRBD1 or TRBD2 (5 bases each). Trimming shortened V by 0 bases and J by 7 bases, and 10 bases separated the two germline ends. The CDR3 spans 12 residues. The germline CDR1 and CDR2 sequences are SQVTM and ANQGSEA. The CDR3 nucleotides read TGCAGCGTTGAAGATGCAGGGAGTGAGCAGTACTTC. Protein product: CSVEDAGSEQYF.